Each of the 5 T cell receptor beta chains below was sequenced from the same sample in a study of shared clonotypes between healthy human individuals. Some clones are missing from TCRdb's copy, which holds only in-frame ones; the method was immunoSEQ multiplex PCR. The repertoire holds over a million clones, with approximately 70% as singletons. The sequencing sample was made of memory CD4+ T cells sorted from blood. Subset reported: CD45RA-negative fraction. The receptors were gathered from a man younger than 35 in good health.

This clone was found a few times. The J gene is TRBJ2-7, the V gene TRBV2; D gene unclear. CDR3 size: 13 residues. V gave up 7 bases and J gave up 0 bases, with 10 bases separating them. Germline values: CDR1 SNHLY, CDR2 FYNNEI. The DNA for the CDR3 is TGTGCCAGCACGCCGCAGCCCTCCTACGAGCAGTACTTC. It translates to CASTPQPSYEQYF.

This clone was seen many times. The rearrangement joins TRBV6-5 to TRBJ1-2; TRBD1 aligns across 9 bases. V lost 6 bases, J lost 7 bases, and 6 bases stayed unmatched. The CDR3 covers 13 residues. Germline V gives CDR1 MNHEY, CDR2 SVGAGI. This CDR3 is CASRPQGAGGYTF. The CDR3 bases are TGTGCCAGCAGACCACAGGGGGCCGGTGGCTACACCTTC.

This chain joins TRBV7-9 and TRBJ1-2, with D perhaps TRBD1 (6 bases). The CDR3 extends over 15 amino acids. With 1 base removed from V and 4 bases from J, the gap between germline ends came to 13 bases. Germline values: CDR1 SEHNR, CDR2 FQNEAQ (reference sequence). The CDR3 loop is CASSLVAGDGYGYTF. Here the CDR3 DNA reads TGTGCCAGCAGCTTAGTGGCAGGGGATGGCTATGGCTACACCTTC.

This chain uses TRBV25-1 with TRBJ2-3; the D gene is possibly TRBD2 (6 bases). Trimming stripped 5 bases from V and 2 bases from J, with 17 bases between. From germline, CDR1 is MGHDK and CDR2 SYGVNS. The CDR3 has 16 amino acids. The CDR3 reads CASSTRSGLFTDTQYF. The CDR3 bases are TGTGCCAGCAGTACCCGTTCGGGACTTTTCACAGATACGCAGTATTTT.

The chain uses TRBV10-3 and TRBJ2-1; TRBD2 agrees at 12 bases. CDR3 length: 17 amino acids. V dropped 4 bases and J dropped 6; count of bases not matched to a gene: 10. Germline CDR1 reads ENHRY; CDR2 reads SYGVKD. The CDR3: CAISASGGAGKGNEQFF. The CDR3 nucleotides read TGTGCCATCAGTGCTAGCGGGGGGGCCGGAAAGGGCAATGAGCAGTTCTTC.